In this sample, the clone carrying this T cell receptor beta chain turned up many times. Its antigen is still unknown. This entry is derived from a study of Graves' ophthalmopathy and Graves' hyperthyroidism. Aged 18 to 65, hyperthyroidism patients had been newly diagnosed, with under 2 months' duration. Pregnancy or lactation, uncontrolled infections and other autoimmune diseases were grounds for excluding patients. CDR3 length: 15 residues. V lost 6 bases to trimming and J lost 6 bases; unmatched junction nucleotides: 7. General observations from the study: A model of 13 signatures distinguished ophthalmopathy from stable hyperthyroidism at roughly 86% sensitivity and about 80% specificity. In blood, most expanded thyroid clonotypes above 0.001 frequency were also detected.

Amplification from RNA transcripts yielded the TCR beta CDR3 regions. Following a first-round RT-PCR that used HTBI primers, a second-round multiplex PCR was carried out. TCRdb called the multiplex PCR reads again in MiXCR, with one record for every CDR3 protein. The sample yields roughly 1.1 million distinct CDR3 sequences, about two fifths seen once. The TCR sequence derives from an adult man with Graves' hyperthyroidism. Sequencing input: peripheral blood or thyroid tissue (not recorded which). This chain links TRBV12-3 or TRBV12-4 with TRBJ2-7, with 14 positions matching TRBD2. CDR3 in amino acids: CASSLTSGRASEQYF. CDR3 coding DNA: TGTGCCAGCAGCCTGACTAGCGGGAGGGCCTCCGAGCAGTACTTC.